This TCR beta chain was identified in a study of cytomegalovirus exposure and HLA in healthy donors. The study's findings and limits: A link between a missense DCLRE1C variant and TCR beta V- and J-gene trimming emerged from a later analysis. Serostatus for CMV was the only available immune exposure information. Three chains tied to CMV proved CMV antigen-specific in vitro.

Notes on this clone: Its antigen remains unknown.

PCR was performed using 60 Vbeta and 13 Jbeta primers. Only in-frame clones appear in the TCRdb table, and some are missing; sequencing was by immunoSEQ multiplex PCR. This table holds approximately 42,000 clones, more than 65% found once. Germline V gene lookup returns CDR1 SQVTM and CDR2 ANQGSEA. The CDR3 runs 16 residues. Trimming took 1 base from V and 4 from J; bases not matched to a gene: 10. Sequencing was carried out using PBMCs. The chain carries TRBV29-1 and TRBJ2-5, with 9 bases aligning to TRBD1. This TCR came from a man aged 45-65 years in good health and CMV-seronegative. CDR3 DNA sequence: TGCAGCGTTGAAGGGGACAGGGTCAAGGGAGGAGAGACCCAGTACTTC. This sequence encodes CSVEGDRVKGGETQYF.